The 22 T cell receptor beta chains in this list originate from one sample, sequenced in a study of shared clonotypes between healthy human individuals. CD45RO-negative, CCR7-positively selected cells formed the naive CD8 fraction, excluding terminally differentiated effector memory CD45RA+ cells. The method was immunoSEQ multiplex PCR; TCRdb's version includes in-frame clones alone and lacks a portion of them. Among around 2,000,000 clones listed, 85% to 95% were seen once. Sequencing was done on a sample of naive CD8+ T cells from PBMCs. These receptor sequences come from a man aged 18-30 years in good health. Some clones in this sample may be carry-over from other donors' samples.

The chain has TRBV27 and TRBJ2-7; perhaps TRBD1 as D (5 bases). The germline gives CDR1 MNHEY, CDR2 SMNVEV (reference sequence). The CDR3 sequence is 15 residues long. Trimming cost V 2 bases and J 4 bases, with 15 bases left between them. CDR3 sequence reads: CASSLRSRVPYEQYF. CDR3 nucleotides: TGTGCCAGCAGTTTAAGGTCCAGGGTCCCTTACGAGCAGTACTTC.

This sequence joins TRBV29-1 and TRBJ2-7; 7 nucleotides match TRBD1. V was pared by 3 bases and J by 2 bases, with 4 bases of the junction left unmatched. CDR1 is SQVTM and CDR2 is ANQGSEA in the germline V gene. This CDR3 has 13 amino acids. The CDR3 reads CSVDYRGTYEQYF. The CDR3 DNA sequence: TGCAGCGTTGATTACAGGGGCACCTACGAGCAGTACTTC.

V gene TRBV5-5 combines with J gene TRBJ1-1; D not resolved. CDR3 length: 14 residues. The ends were cut back, 0 bases at V and 4 bases at J, with 10 bases in the middle. The germline V gene has CDR1 SGHKS and CDR2 YYEKEE (reference sequence). The CDR3 DNA follows: TGTGCCAGCAGCTTGGATGTGGTCTCCACTGAAGCTTTCTTT. Protein sequence: CASSLDVVSTEAFF.

The chain combines TRBV11-1 with TRBJ2-7; TRBD2 agrees at 7 bases. V dropped 8 bases and J dropped 0; count of bases not matched to a gene: 1. This CDR3 is built from 12 residues. The V gene's germline CDR1 is SGHAT and CDR2 FQDESV (reference sequence). The CDR3 protein is CASGGGSYEQYF. In nucleotides, the CDR3 is TGTGCCAGCGGGGGGGGCTCCTACGAGCAGTACTTC.

Notes on this clone: Other DNA variants within this sample encode the same CDR3. The chain joins TRBV5-1 to TRBJ2-1, with TRBD2 identical over 11 bases. Per germline, CDR1 SGHRS and CDR2 YFSETQ. CDR3 length: 17 residues. Trimming removed 4 bases from V and 0 bases from J; junction bases left unmatched: 6. CDR3 DNA: TGCGCCAGCAGCGGAGGACTAGCGGGTAGCTCCTACAATGAGCAGTTCTTC. This gives the protein CASSGGLAGSSYNEQFF. The variable domain in full, with the rest retrieved from reference TRBV5-1 and TRBJ2-1, is KAGVTQTPRYLIKTRGQQVTLSCSPISGHRSVSWYQQTPGQGLQFLFEYFSETQRNKGNFPGRFSGRQFSNSRSEMNVSTLELGDSALYLCASSGGLAGSSYNEQFFGPGTRLTVL.

Regarding this clone: This sample also contains other DNA sequences that code for the same CDR3. V usage is TRBV11-2 and J usage is TRBJ2-7; D possibly corresponds to TRBD2 (5 bases). V lost 3 bases and J 0 bases, leaving 9 bases between the germline ends. The germline CDR1 and CDR2 sequences are SGHAT and FQNNGV. The CDR3 runs to 14 residues. CDR3 sequence (DNA): TGTGCCAGCAGCTTGTCGGGATTCTCCTACGAGCAGTACTTC. This codes for CASSLSGFSYEQYF.

The gene calls are TRBV15 and TRBJ2-7, with D possibly called TRBD1 or TRBD2 (5 bases each). The CDR3 spans 15 residues. Germline V gives CDR1 LNHNV, CDR2 YYDKDF (reference sequence). Trimming cost V 1 base and J 0 bases, with 10 bases left between them. Here the CDR3 reads CATSRGGESSYEQYF. As DNA, the CDR3 is TGTGCCACCAGCAGAGGAGGGGAGAGCTCCTACGAGCAGTACTTC.

This chain links TRBV5-1 with TRBJ2-4; D might be TRBD1 or TRBD2, each matching 6 bases. V gave up 4 bases and J gave up 2 bases, with 13 bases separating them. CDR1 SGHRS and CDR2 YFSETQ come from the germline V gene. The CDR3 loop spans 15 amino acids. In DNA form, the CDR3 reads TGCGCCAGCAGCCCTTTGGGGGGCACCAAAAACATTCAGTACTTC. This sequence encodes CASSPLGGTKNIQYF.

This chain connects TRBV6-6 to TRBJ2-7; TRBD2 aligns across 11 bases. V shed 6 bases and J 5 bases; nucleotides not matched to a gene: 6. The germline V gene has CDR1 MNHNY and CDR2 SVGAGI (reference sequence). This CDR3 is built from 14 residues. For the CDR3, the DNA is TGTGCCAGCAGACCCCTAGCGGGAGGTGACGAGCAGTACTTC. It is translated as CASRPLAGGDEQYF.

V is TRBV27 and J is TRBJ2-2; D unresolved. This CDR3 has 13 amino acids. The V gene lost 5 bases and the J gene lost 4 bases, with 8 bases spanning the gap. Per germline, CDR1 MNHEY and CDR2 SMNVEV (reference sequence). This CDR3 reads CASSPQSTGELFF. CDR3 sequence (DNA): TGTGCCAGCAGTCCACAGAGCACCGGGGAGCTGTTTTTT.

The DNA for the CDR3 is TGTGCCAGCAGTTTAACGGGAGGGCCCAACAATGAGCAGTTCTTC. It codes for CASSLTGGPNNEQFF. The chain has TRBV27 and TRBJ2-1; TRBD2 aligns across 8 bases. Germline trimming cut 2 bases from V and 5 bases from J; bases unmatched to any gene: 5. The CDR3 has 15 residues. The germline gives CDR1 MNHEY, CDR2 SMNVEV (reference sequence).

This clone showed up many times. The sample carries other DNA sequences with the same CDR3. The chain carries TRBV5-6 and TRBJ2-7; D is ambiguous. V was clipped by 0 bases and J by 3 bases, with 1 base between them. Germline-derived CDR1 and CDR2 are SGHDT and YYEEEE. The CDR3 sequence is 11 residues long. The CDR3 DNA sequence: TGTGCCAGCAGCTTGGGCTACGAGCAGTACTTC. It codes for CASSLGYEQYF.

V is TRBV2 and J is TRBJ2-3; 13 bases match TRBD2. V lost 4 bases to trimming and J lost 4 bases; unmatched junction nucleotides: 8. The CDR3 has 17 amino acids. Per the germline V gene, CDR1 is SNHLY and CDR2 is FYNNEI. The CDR3 protein is CASSGFGTSGISDTQYF. CDR3 coding DNA: TGTGCCAGCAGTGGGTTCGGGACTAGCGGGATCTCAGATACGCAGTATTTT.

This chain connects TRBV11-2 to TRBJ1-2; 7 nucleotides line up with TRBD1. The CDR3 spans 11 residues. J was trimmed by 10 bases and V by 5 bases; bases with no gene match: 4. Germline CDR1 SGHAT, CDR2 FQNNGV. This CDR3 is CASSPKGAYTF. The CDR3 region has the DNA TGTGCCAGCAGCCCTAAGGGGGCCTACACCTTC.

The rearrangement joins TRBV4-2 to TRBJ2-1; 14 nucleotides align to TRBD2. The length of the CDR3 is 19 residues. The germline V gene has CDR1 LGHNA and CDR2 YNFKEQ. V lost 4 bases to trimming and J lost 4 bases; unmatched junction nucleotides: 12. As DNA, the CDR3 is TGTGCCAGCAGCCTTGGGACTAGCGGGAGAATAAGTGGGTACAATGAGCAGTTCTTC. It yields the protein CASSLGTSGRISGYNEQFF.

The V call is TRBV21-1, the J call TRBJ1-1; TRBD1 is the table's D call and was not checked against the DNA. TRBV21-1 is reported as a pseudogene. The CDR3 is made up of 14 amino acids. Here the CDR3 reads CASTTGSRGTEAFF. The CDR3 region has the DNA TGTGCCAGCACGACAGGGTCCCGGGGGACTGAAGCTTTCTTT.

The chain couples TRBV19 to TRBJ2-1, with TRBD1 identical over 8 bases. The J segment lost 4 bases and the V segment lost 2 bases, leaving 7 bases of the junction unmatched. The CDR3 is 16 amino acids. The germline V gene has CDR1 LNHDA and CDR2 SQIVND (reference sequence). The CDR3 loop reads CASSIRGTGDYNEQFF. In nucleotides, the CDR3 is TGTGCCAGTAGTATAAGGGGGACAGGCGATTACAATGAGCAGTTCTTC.

J is TRBJ2-7 and V is TRBV5-4, with 8 bases lining up with TRBD2. This CDR3 is 16 amino acids long. V dropped 4 bases and J dropped 6; count of bases not matched to a gene: 15. Germline CDR1 SGHNT, CDR2 YYREEE (reference sequence). The DNA of the CDR3 is TGTGCCAGCAGCCAAGATCGGGCCAGCGGGAGTCTCGAGCAGTACTTC. Its translation is CASSQDRASGSLEQYF.

The chain couples TRBV4-2 to TRBJ2-5, with a possible D match to TRBD2 (5 bases). V lost 7 bases and J lost 1, with 16 bases in between. There are 15 residues in the CDR3. Germline V lookup: CDR1 LGHNA, CDR2 YNFKEQ. CDR3 region: CASTRYLGSQETQYF. The DNA for the CDR3 is TGTGCCAGCACCCGTTATCTGGGGAGCCAAGAGACCCAGTACTTC.

The rearrangement uses TRBV14 and TRBJ1-1, with 9 nucleotides matching TRBD1. The germline V gene encodes CDR1 SGHDN and CDR2 FVKESK. The V gene end was trimmed by 6 bases and the J gene end by 3 bases; junction bases not matched to a gene: 8. This CDR3 contains 15 residues. CDR3 sequence reads: CASRRPRQGDTEAFF. The CDR3 bases are TGTGCCAGCAGGCGCCCTCGACAGGGGGACACTGAAGCTTTCTTT.

The rearrangement joins TRBV27 to TRBJ2-7, with D uncertain. Germline CDR1 MNHEY, CDR2 SMNVEV (reference sequence). The V and J ends lost 1 base and 2 bases respectively, with 12 bases between them. The CDR3 runs 15 residues. The CDR3 DNA follows: TGTGCCAGCAGTTTATTAGGGCAATCCACCTACGAGCAGTACTTC. This translates into CASSLLGQSTYEQYF.

The gene calls are TRBV13 and TRBJ1-2, with D uncertain. CDR1 and CDR2 from the germline V gene are PRHDT and FYEKMQ (reference sequence). This CDR3 region has 14 residues. The V end lost 5 bases, the J end lost 3 bases, and 13 bases lay between the germline ends. CDR3 loop: CASSPVEGDYGYTF. As DNA, the CDR3 is TGTGCCAGCAGCCCAGTGGAAGGAGACTATGGCTACACCTTC.